A single T cell receptor beta chain is shown here with its context. Its specificity is not known. 5'RACE template switching with UMIs produced the TCR beta cDNA. TCRdb reworked the 5' RACE reads into one entry per CDR3 protein, no DNA. This table holds about 170,000 distinct CDR3 sequences. This sample was included in a study of T cells expressing NK-cell markers. Background on the study: Sorted CD3+CD56+NKG2C+, CD3+CD56+NKG2C- and CD3+CD56-NKG2C+ T-cell subsets were beta-chain profiled. Seven of the eight sequenced donors were HCMV-seropositive; one was seronegative. General study results and limits: The leading position in the CD3+CD56-NKG2C+ fraction of a few donors also went to these clonotypes.

Germline V CDR1 and CDR2: MNHNS, SASEGT. CDR3 length equals 16 residues. This clonotype was obtained from a man aged 18-70 years in good health. Sequenced material: blood T cells: a sorted CD56 or NKG2C T cell subset, CD4+ or CD8+ T cells, or bulk PBMC T cells (not recorded which). This sequence joins TRBV6-1 and TRBJ2-5; TCRdb's D gene call, TRBD2, goes unchecked for lack of DNA. CDR3 amino acids: CASSPLAGGPLETQYF.